This TCR beta chain derives from a study of immune evolution from preneoplasia to lung adenocarcinoma. The study, taken as a whole, reports: From normal lung to invasive adenocarcinoma, top clone frequencies appeared to decrease. Later-stage lesions seemingly showed higher T cell density and diversity than normal lung.

After pathologic assessment, macro-dissection selected premalignant or tumor cells for extraction. CDR1 and CDR2 from the germline V gene are MGHRA and YSYEKL. There are 13 residues in the CDR3. V gave up 5 bases and J gave up 0 bases, with 7 bases separating them. Profiling relied on immunoSEQ multiplex PCR, and the TCRdb table lists in-frame clones only, not all of them. This sample carries 13,000 to 15,000 clones, 85% of them seen once, and the ten largest clones take about 3%. A note on this clone: Its antigen is as yet unknown.

The chain couples TRBV4-1 to TRBJ1-1; no firm D call. The sequencing sample was made of FFPE lung adenocarcinoma in situ tissue. The sequence derives from a donor older than 65 with lung adenocarcinoma. CDR3 amino acids: CASSLGLNTEAFF. The CDR3 coding sequence is TGCGCCAGCAGCTTAGGGCTGAACACTGAAGCTTTCTTT.